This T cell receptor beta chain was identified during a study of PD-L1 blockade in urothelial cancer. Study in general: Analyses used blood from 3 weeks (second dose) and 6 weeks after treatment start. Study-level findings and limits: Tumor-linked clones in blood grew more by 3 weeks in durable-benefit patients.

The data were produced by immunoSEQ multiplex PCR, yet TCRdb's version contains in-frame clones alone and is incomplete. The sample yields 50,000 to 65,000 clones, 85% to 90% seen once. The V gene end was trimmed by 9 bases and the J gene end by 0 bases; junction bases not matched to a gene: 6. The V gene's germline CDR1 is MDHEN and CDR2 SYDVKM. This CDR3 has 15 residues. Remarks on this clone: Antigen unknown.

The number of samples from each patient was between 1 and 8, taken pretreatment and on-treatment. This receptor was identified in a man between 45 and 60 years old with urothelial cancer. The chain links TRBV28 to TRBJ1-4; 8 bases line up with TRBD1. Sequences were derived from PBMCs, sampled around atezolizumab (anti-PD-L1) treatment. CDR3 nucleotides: TGTGCCAGTGGGACAGGAGGCGCAACTAATGAAAAACTGTTTTTT. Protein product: CASGTGGATNEKLFF.